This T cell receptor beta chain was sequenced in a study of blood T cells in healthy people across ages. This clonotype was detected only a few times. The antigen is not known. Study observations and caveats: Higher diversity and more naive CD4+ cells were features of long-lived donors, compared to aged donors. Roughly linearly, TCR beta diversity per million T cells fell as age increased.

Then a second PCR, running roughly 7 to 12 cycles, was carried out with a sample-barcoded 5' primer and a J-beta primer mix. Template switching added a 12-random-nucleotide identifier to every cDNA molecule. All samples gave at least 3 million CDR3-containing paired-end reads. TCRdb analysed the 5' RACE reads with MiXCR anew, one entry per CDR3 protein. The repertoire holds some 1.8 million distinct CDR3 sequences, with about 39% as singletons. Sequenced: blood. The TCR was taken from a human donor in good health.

The CDR3 region is CASSPRTGNPLSGEQYF. CDR3 DNA: TGCGCCAGCAGCCCCCGGACAGGGAATCCTCTTTCTGGCGAGCAGTACTTC. This chain connects TRBV5-1 to TRBJ2-4; 8 bases match TRBD1. Matching the DNA end better, TRBJ2-7 makes the J call doubtful. This CDR3 comprises 17 residues. Germline CDR1 is SGHRS and CDR2 is YFSETQ.